A single sample gave rise to the 12 T cell receptor beta chains below, sequenced in a study of cytomegalovirus exposure and HLA in healthy donors (dated by TCRdb to 2016 to 2017). Library construction relied on the immunoSEQ multiplex PCR assay. For the multiplex PCR, a mixture combining 60 forward primers for TCR Vbeta segments and 13 reverse primers for TCR Jbeta segments was used. This immuneACCESS table, as held by TCRdb, lists in-frame sequences with V and J called but not all clones. Of the missing ones, under half trace to an unresolved V gene in checked studies; the others have no known cause. The sample data list roughly 120,000 clones, and roughly four fifths of these were observed just once. The ten largest clones add up to about 1.5% of the sample. The specimen sequenced was PBMCs. The receptor set was obtained from a woman between 18 and 30 years old in good health and CMV-seronegative.

V usage is TRBV4-2 and J usage is TRBJ2-1; D not resolved. This CDR3 has 13 residues. V gave up 1 base and J gave up 8 bases, with 9 bases separating them. CDR1 is LGHNA, CDR2 YNFKEQ, per germline. The CDR3 region is CASSQGAAYEQFF. In DNA form, the CDR3 reads TGTGCCAGCAGCCAAGGGGCCGCTTATGAGCAGTTCTTC.

The rearrangement joins TRBV19 to TRBJ2-3; possible D gene TRBD2, 6 bases. The CDR3 covers 15 residues. Between the trimmed V and J ends, which lost 5 bases and 1 base, there was a span of 13 bases. CDR1 is LNHDA, CDR2 SQIVND, per germline (reference sequence). In DNA, the CDR3 is TGTGCCAGTAGTCCACGGGGGACGGGCACAGATACGCAGTATTTT. Translating gives CASSPRGTGTDTQYF. The full variable domain, in which reference TRBV19 and TRBJ2-3 provide the parts outside the CDR3, is DGGITQSPKYLFRKEGQNVTLSCEQNLNHDAMYWYRQDPGQGLRLIYYSQIVNDFQKGDIAEGYSVSREKKESFPLTVTSAQKNPTAFYLCASSPRGTGTDTQYFGPGTRLTVL.

The chain employs TRBV5-1 and TRBJ1-5; no definite D call. Trimming cost V 2 bases and J 2 bases, with 11 bases left between them. Germline V lookup: CDR1 SGHRS, CDR2 YFSETQ. CDR3 length equals 15 residues. The CDR3 bases are TGCGCCAGCAGCTTAACCGGGGTAGGCAATCAGCCCCAGCATTTT. It yields the protein CASSLTGVGNQPQHF.

This clone was seen a few times. The V and J genes are TRBV5-4 and TRBJ1-4; D is unclear. V lost 4 bases and J 15 bases, leaving 16 bases between the germline ends. Per the germline V gene, CDR1 is SGHNT and CDR2 is YYREEE (reference sequence). There are 12 residues in the CDR3. The CDR3 protein is CASSELTEEVFF. Here the CDR3 DNA reads TGTGCCAGCAGCGAATTGACGGAAGAGGTGTTTTTT.

This clone has just one count. The junction differs from germline at one of its ends, possibly a read error. The chain uses TRBV4-1 and TRBJ1-1; possibly TRBD1 for D (5 bases). Germline V gives CDR1 MGHRA, CDR2 YSYEKL. The CDR3 is 15 amino acids. The CDR3 loop reads CASSQDLGTYTGAFF. CDR3 DNA sequence: TGCGCCAGCAGCCAAGATTTGGGGACTTACACTGGAGCTTTCTTT.

This clone has only a few counts. V gene TRBV4-1 combines with J gene TRBJ2-3; tentative D call: TRBD1 (5 bases). Trimming took 2 bases from V and 2 from J, leaving 14 bases between them. The CDR3 spans 16 residues. Germline V CDR1 and CDR2: MGHRA, YSYEKL. The CDR3 bases are TGCGCCAGCAGCCAACTGGACATGGGGTTCACAGATACGCAGTATTTT. It encodes CASSQLDMGFTDTQYF.

The CDR3 loop is CASSRDRSNYGYTF. The CDR3 DNA is TGTGCCAGCAGCCGGGACAGGAGTAACTATGGCTACACCTTC. This chain uses TRBV6-5 with TRBJ1-2, with TRBD1 identical over 8 bases. The CDR3 is made up of 14 amino acids. V lost 6 bases and J lost 1; bases outside the gene matches: 4. Germline CDR1 and CDR2: MNHEY and SVGAGI.

V usage is TRBV19 and J usage is TRBJ1-2, with TRBD1 matching over 7 bases. Looked up from germline, CDR1 is LNHDA and CDR2 is SQIVND (reference sequence). V shed 5 bases, J shed 6 bases, and the junction held 18 bases outside the gene matches. The CDR3 spans 17 residues. DNA for the CDR3: TGTGCCAGTAGTTCAGGGGGACGTCGGGCGACCTGGGATGGCTACACCTTC. This gives the protein CASSSGGRRATWDGYTF.

The chain has TRBV6-5 and TRBJ2-1, with D tentatively TRBD2 (6 bases). V was pared by 0 bases and J by 9 bases, with 18 bases between. The CDR3 totals 16 residues. Germline values: CDR1 MNHEY, CDR2 SVGAGI. CDR3 sequence reads: CASSYSKLALAGEQFF. The CDR3 bases are TGTGCCAGCAGTTACTCGAAACTAGCTCTTGCGGGTGAGCAGTTCTTC.

The chain uses TRBV10-1 and TRBJ2-7; 11 nucleotides align to TRBD2. Germline V gene lookup returns CDR1 WNHNN and CDR2 SYGVQD (reference sequence). The CDR3 runs to 15 residues. After removal of 6 bases from V and 0 bases from J, the junction contained 4 bases not matched to a gene. The CDR3 protein is CASSAGTSGSYEQYF. The CDR3 coding sequence is TGCGCCAGCAGCGCCGGGACTAGCGGCTCCTACGAGCAGTACTTC.

The CDR3 region is CASSGTTTGGGYGYTF. The CDR3 nucleotides are TGCGCCAGCAGCGGTACGACCACAGGGGGCGGTTATGGCTACACCTTC. The rearrangement uses TRBV5-1 and TRBJ1-2; TRBD1 aligns across 9 bases. Per the germline V gene, CDR1 is SGHRS and CDR2 is YFSETQ. The ends lost 4 bases at V and 5 bases at J; junction bases unmatched: 12. The CDR3 has 16 residues. Full variable domain (missing parts from reference TRBV5-1 and TRBJ1-2): KAGVTQTPRYLIKTRGQQVTLSCSPISGHRSVSWYQQTPGQGLQFLFEYFSETQRNKGNFPGRFSGRQFSNSRSEMNVSTLELGDSALYLCASSGTTTGGGYGYTFGSGTRLTVV.

CDR3 protein: CASSLASGGRPYEQYF. In nucleotides, the CDR3 is TGTGCCAGCAGCTTAGCGTCTGGCGGGAGGCCCTACGAGCAGTACTTC. V gene TRBV7-9 combines with J gene TRBJ2-7, with TRBD2 matching over 8 bases. The junction had 6 bases not matched to a gene; V was cut back by 0 bases and J by 2 bases. The germline V gene encodes CDR1 SEHNR and CDR2 FQNEAQ (reference sequence). This CDR3 has 16 residues.